This T cell receptor (beta chain) comes out of a study of control samples from healthy donors and cancer patients. The ends were cut back, 5 bases at V and 0 bases at J, with 11 bases in the middle. The germline gives CDR1 SGHNT, CDR2 YYREEE (reference sequence). The CDR3 contains 14 residues. The data were produced by immunoSEQ multiplex PCR, yet TCRdb's version contains in-frame clones alone and is incomplete. The table has tens of thousands of clones, around 91% seen once. The receptor's source is a man aged 25 to 40 in good health. The chain employs TRBV5-4 and TRBJ1-1; D gene ambiguous. Source material: blood. The CDR3 DNA reads TGTGCCAGCAGACCCGACAAGATGAACACTGAAGCTTTCTTT. Protein sequence: CASRPDKMNTEAFF.